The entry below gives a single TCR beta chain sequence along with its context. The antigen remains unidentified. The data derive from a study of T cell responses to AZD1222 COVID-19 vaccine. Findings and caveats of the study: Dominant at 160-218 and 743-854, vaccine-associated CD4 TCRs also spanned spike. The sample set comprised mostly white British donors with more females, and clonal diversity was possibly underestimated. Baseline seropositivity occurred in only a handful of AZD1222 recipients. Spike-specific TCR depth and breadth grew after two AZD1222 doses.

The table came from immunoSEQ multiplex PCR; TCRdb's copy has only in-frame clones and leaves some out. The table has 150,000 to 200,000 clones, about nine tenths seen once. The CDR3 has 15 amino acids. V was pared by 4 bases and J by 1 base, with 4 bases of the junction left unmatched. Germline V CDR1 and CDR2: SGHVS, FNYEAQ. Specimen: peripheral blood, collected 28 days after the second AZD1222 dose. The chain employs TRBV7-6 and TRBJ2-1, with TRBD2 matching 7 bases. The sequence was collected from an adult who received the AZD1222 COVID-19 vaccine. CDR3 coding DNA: TGTGCCAGCAGCTCTAGCGGCGTGTCCTACAATGAGCAGTTCTTC. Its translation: CASSSSGVSYNEQFF.